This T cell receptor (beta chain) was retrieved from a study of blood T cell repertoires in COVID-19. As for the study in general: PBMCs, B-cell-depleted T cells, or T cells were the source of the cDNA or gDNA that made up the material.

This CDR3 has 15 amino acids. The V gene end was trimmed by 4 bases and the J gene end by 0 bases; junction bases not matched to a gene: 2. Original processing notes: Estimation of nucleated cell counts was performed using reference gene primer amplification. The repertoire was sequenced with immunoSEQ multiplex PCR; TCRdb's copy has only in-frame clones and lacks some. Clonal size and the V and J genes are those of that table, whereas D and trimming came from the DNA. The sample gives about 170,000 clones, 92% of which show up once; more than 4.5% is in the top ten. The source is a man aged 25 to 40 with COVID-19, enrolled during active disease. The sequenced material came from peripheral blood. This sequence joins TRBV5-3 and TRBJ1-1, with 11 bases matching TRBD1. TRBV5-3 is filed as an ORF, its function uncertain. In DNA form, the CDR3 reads TGTGCCAGAAGCAGGGGACAGGGGGTGAACACTGAAGCTTTCTTT. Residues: CARSRGQGVNTEAFF.